The source of this TCR beta chain is a study of blood T cell repertoires in COVID-19. Study context: The analysed material was cDNA or gDNA that came from T cells, B-cell-depleted T cells, or PBMCs.

Ages ranged from about 18 to 89 years, with residence in under 25 US areas. This CDR3 contains 15 residues. Germline V gene sequence: CDR1 SGHNT, CDR2 YENEEA. V shed 2 bases and J 3 bases; nucleotides not matched to a gene: 4. Some clones are missing from TCRdb's copy, which holds only in-frame ones; the method was immunoSEQ multiplex PCR. The repertoire holds around 300,000 clones, with nearly 90% as singletons. This sequence was found in a woman under 30 with acute COVID-19. The chain employs TRBV11-3 and TRBJ2-3; TRBD1 matches 8 bases. The sequenced material came from PBMCs or T cells enriched from blood (not recorded which). Here the CDR3 DNA reads TGTGCCAGCAGCTTATATAGACAGGGGACAGATACGCAGTATTTT. Its translation is CASSLYRQGTDTQYF.